A selection of T cell receptor beta chains follows, all from one sample in a study of T cells in Graves' hyperthyroidism and ophthalmopathy. In TCRdb, the multiplex PCR reads were re-called with MiXCR into one record per CDR3 protein. The table has hundreds of thousands of distinct CDR3 sequences, about 19% seen once. Sequenced sample: blood. The origin of the receptors is a woman aged 50 to 65 with Graves' hyperthyroidism that later progressed to Graves' ophthalmopathy. Each CDR3 is given without its conserved first and last residue. Each record gives: V gene, clone size, CDR3 protein. The size entry is marked missing in some rows and otherwise reads once, few, many or a size class.

>TRBV5-6|few
ASDGRGTEAF
>TRBV29-1|.
SVHNSGLPNYGYT
>TRBV3-1|.
ASSQDGQTRLHSGANVLT
>TRBV9|.
ASSGLRGKNYNEQF
>TRBV19|few
ASSISGHFYEQY
>TRBV18|.
ASSPRTGGYYGYT
>TRBV7-2|many
ASSDRGGRNEQF
>TRBV5-1|few
ASIGERVRGYT
>TRBV5-1|few
ASSLEDTKRYSPLH
>TRBV5-5|.
ASSSLGAYNSPLH
>TRBV20-1|.
SARDRMTAEDEKLF
>TRBV19|.
ANSIESGRGNTEAF
>TRBV20-1|few
SARGGASGAKETQY
>TRBV6-6|.
ASSYGQANTGELF
>TRBV11-2|.
ASSLIGGRLF
>TRBV2|many
ASKGLTDTQY
>TRBV5-6|many
ASRPDTKYGYT
>TRBV6-5|.
ASSLQGIEAF
>TRBV9|.
ASSVAGGSNSPLH
>TRBV11-2|many
ASSPDGDEQF
>TRBV11-2|many
ASSLGAGNTEAF
>TRBV5-1|.
ASSLNRGATNEKLF
>TRBV19|.
ASSQGADEADTQY
>TRBV5-5|many
ASSLRSDTQY
>TRBV5-1|many
ASSLDLDRVDEQY
>TRBV20-1|.
SASAAGFEKLF
>TRBV19|many
ASSVGQLNTEAF
>TRBV4-1|many
ASSQREGTPIEAF
>TRBV30|few
AWSVGGGTKNIQY
>TRBV10-3|many
AISEFTGTENTEAF
>TRBV3-1|many
ASSQESREETQY
>TRBV6-2/TRBV6-3|.
ASSYAHRGNNNSPLH
>TRBV9|few
ASSADFWMNTEAF
>TRBV12-5|.
ASGMRPAF
>TRBV2|many
ASNSRSGVKRAEQF
>TRBV5-1|many
ASSSHLNTEAF
>TRBV5-1|.
ASSLLATTSTDTQY
>TRBV7-2|few
ASSPQKTNTGELF
>TRBV20-1|.
SVPLGVGGYT
>TRBV6-5|.
ASSYSTDTDTQY
>TRBV12-3/TRBV12-4|.
ASIRRQGAYNEQF
>TRBV2|many
ASSELQGWADTQY
>TRBV7-9|few
ASSLKSDYEQY
>TRBV7-3|many
ASREAGGPGNEQF
>TRBV7-9|.
ASREPSYNEQF
>TRBV6-1|many
ASSPPTRGTEAF
>TRBV6-1|many
ASSSDQPQH
>TRBV20-1|many
SARGTRYQETQY
>TRBV5-6|few
ASSWGRDNSGNTIY
>TRBV7-2|many
ASSPGQGFTDTQY
>TRBV6-2/TRBV6-3|.
ASSYRENTGELF
>TRBV27|few
ASSYGTGGLSYNSPLH
>TRBV2|many
ANQNGNTYNEQF
>TRBV24-1|few
ATSDWGQGGSYEQY
>TRBV3-1|many
ASSWNLNEQF
>TRBV7-2|many
ASIASPDRDHYGYT
>TRBV5-1|.
ASSFVGTGDAGELF
>TRBV30|many
AWSSTTGGGSPLH
>TRBV19|.
ASSIRTNSPLH